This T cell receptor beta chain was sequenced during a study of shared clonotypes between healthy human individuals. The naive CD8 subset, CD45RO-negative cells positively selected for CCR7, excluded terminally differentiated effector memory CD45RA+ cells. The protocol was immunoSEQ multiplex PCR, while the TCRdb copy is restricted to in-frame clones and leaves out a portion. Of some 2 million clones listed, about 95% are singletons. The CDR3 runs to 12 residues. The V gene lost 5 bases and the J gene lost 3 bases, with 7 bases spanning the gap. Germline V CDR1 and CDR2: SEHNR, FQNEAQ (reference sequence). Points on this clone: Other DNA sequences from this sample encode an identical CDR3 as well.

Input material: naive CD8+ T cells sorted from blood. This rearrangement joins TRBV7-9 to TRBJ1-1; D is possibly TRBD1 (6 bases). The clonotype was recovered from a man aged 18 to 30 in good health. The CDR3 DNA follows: TGTGCCAGCAGCCAGGGGTACACTGAAGCTTTCTTT. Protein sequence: CASSQGYTEAFF.